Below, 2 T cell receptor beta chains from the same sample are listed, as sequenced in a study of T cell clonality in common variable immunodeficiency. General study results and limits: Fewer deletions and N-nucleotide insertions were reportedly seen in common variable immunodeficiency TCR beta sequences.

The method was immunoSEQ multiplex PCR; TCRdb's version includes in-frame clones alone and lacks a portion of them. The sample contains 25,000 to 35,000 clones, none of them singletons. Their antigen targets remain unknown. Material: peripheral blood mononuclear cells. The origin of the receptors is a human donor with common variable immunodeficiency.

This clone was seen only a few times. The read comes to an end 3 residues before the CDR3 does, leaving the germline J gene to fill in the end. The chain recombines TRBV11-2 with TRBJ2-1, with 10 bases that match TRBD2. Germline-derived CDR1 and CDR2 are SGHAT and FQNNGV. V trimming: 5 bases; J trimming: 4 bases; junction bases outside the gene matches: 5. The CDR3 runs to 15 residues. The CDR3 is CASSPGLAQYNEQFF. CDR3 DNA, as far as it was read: TGTGCCAGCAGCCCGGGACTAGCGCAGTACAATGAG.

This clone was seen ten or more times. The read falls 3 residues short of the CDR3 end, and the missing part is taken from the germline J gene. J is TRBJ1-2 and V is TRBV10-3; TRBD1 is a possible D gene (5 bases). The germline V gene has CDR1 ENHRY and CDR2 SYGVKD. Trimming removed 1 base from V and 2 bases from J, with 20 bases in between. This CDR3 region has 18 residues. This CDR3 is CAISEFGEQGAPNYGYTF. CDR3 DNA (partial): TGTGCCATCAGTGAGTTCGGAGAGCAGGGAGCCCCAAACTATGGC.